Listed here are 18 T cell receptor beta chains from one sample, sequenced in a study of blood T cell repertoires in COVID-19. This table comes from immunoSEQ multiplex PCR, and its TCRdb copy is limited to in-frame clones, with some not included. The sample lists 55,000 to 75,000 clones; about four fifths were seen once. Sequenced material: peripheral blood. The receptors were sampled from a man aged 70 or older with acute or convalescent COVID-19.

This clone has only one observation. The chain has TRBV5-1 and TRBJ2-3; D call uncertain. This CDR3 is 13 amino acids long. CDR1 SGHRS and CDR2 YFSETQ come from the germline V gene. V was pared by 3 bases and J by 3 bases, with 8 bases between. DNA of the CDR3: TGCGCCAGCAGCTCGCTATTAACAGATACGCAGTATTTT. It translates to CASSSLLTDTQYF.

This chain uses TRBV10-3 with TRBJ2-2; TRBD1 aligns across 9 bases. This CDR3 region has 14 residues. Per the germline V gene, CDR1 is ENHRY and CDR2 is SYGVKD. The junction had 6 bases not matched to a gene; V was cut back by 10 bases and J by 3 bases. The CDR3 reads CATTRQGDTGELFF. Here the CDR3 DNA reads TGTGCCACAACAAGACAGGGGGACACCGGGGAGCTGTTTTTT.

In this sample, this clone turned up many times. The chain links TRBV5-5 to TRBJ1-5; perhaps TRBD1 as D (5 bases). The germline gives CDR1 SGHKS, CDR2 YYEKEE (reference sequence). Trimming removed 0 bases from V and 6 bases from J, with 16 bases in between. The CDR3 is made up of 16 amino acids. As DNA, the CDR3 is TGTGCCAGCAGCTTGGCGGGGACCCCGGGGGGTCAGCCCCAGCATTTT. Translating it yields CASSLAGTPGGQPQHF.

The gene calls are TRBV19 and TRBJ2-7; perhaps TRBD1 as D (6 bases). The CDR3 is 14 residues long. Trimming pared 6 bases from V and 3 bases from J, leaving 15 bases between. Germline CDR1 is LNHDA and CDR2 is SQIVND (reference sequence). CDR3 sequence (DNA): TGTGCCAGTAGCCGTAAGGCAGGGGTCTACGAGCAGTACTTC. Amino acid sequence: CASSRKAGVYEQYF. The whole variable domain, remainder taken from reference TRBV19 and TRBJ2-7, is DGGITQSPKYLFRKEGQNVTLSCEQNLNHDAMYWYRQDPGQGLRLIYYSQIVNDFQKGDIAEGYSVSREKKESFPLTVTSAQKNPTAFYLCASSRKAGVYEQYFGPGTRLTVT.

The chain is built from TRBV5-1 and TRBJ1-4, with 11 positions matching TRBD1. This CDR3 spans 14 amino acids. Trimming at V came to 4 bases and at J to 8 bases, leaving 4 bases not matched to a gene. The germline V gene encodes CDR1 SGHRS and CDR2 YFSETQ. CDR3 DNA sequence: TGCGCCAGCAGCGTGGACAGGGGGCTGGAAAAACTGTTTTTT. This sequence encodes CASSVDRGLEKLFF.

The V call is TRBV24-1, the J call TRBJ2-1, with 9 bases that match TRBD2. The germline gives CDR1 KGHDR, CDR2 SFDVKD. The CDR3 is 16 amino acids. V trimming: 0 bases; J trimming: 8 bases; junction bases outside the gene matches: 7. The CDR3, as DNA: TGTGCCACCAGTGATTTGGCTAGCGGGATAGACGATGAGCAGTTCTTC. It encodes CATSDLASGIDDEQFF.

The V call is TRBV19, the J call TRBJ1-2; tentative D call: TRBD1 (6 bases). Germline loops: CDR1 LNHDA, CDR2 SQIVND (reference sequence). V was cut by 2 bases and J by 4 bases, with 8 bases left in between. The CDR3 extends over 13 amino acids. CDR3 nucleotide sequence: TGTGCCAGTAGTATACGAGGGGGCTATGGCTACACCTTC. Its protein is CASSIRGGYGYTF. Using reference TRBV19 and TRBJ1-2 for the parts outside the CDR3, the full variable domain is DGGITQSPKYLFRKEGQNVTLSCEQNLNHDAMYWYRQDPGQGLRLIYYSQIVNDFQKGDIAEGYSVSREKKESFPLTVTSAQKNPTAFYLCASSIRGGYGYTFGSGTRLTVV.

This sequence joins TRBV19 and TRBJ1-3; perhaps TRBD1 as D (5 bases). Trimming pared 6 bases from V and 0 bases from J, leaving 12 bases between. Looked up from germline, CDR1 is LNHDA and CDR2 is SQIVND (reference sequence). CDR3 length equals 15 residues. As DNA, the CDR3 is TGTGCCAGTAGCCGACGTCAGGGCTCTGGAAACACCATATATTTT. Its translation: CASSRRQGSGNTIYF.

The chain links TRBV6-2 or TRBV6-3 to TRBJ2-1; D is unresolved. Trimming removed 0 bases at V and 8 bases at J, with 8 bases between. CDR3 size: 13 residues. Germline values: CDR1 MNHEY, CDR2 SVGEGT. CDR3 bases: TGTGCCAGCAGTTACTCGGTCCGGGATGAGCAGTTCTTC. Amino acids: CASSYSVRDEQFF.

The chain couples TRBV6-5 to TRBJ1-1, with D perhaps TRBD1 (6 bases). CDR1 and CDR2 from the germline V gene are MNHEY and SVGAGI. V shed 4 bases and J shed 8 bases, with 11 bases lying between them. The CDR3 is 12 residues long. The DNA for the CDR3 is TGTGCCAGCAGTTCTCGACAGGAAGAAGCTTTCTTT. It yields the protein CASSSRQEEAFF.

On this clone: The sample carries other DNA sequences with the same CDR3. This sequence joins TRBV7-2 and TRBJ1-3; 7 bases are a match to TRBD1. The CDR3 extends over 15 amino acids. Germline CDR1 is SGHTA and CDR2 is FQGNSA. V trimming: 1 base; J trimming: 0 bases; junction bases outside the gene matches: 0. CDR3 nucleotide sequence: TGTGCCAGCAGCTTAGGACAGGGCTCTGGAAACACCATATATTTT. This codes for CASSLGQGSGNTIYF.

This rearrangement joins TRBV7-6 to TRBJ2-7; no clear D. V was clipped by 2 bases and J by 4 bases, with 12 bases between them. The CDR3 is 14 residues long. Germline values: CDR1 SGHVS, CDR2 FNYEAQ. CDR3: CASSLTNSIYEQYF. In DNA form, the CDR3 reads TGTGCCAGCAGCTTAACGAATTCTATTTACGAGCAGTACTTC. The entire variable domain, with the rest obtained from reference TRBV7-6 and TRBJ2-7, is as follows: GAGVSQSPRYKVTKRGQDVALRCDPISGHVSLYWYRQALGQGPEFLTYFNYEAQQDKSGLPNDRFSAERPEGSISTLTIQRTEQRDSAMYRCASSLTNSIYEQYFGPGTRLTVT.

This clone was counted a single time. CDR3 DNA: TGTGCCACCAGCAGGGACAGGACTATTGGGGAAGCTTTCTTT. Its translation: CATSRDRTIGEAFF. The rearrangement links TRBV15 to TRBJ1-1; 7 nucleotides align to TRBD1. The V gene's germline CDR1 is LNHNV and CDR2 YYDKDF (reference sequence). The CDR3 consists of 14 residues. The V and J ends lost 3 bases and 8 bases, in that order; junction bases with no gene match: 9.

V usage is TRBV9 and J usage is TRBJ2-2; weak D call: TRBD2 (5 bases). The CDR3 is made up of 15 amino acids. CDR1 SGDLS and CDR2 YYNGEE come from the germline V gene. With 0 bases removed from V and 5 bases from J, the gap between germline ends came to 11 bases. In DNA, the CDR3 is TGTGCCAGCAGCGTAGAGTTAGGGAGTACCGGGGAGCTGTTTTTT. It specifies CASSVELGSTGELFF.

The CDR3 region has the DNA TGTGCCAGCAGCCCAAGGGGGACAGGGGCCAAGGGATTCTCCTACGAGCAGTACTTC. Encoded protein: CASSPRGTGAKGFSYEQYF. The genes are TRBV11-2 and TRBJ2-7; 10 bases map to TRBD1. Germline values: CDR1 SGHAT, CDR2 FQNNGV. V lost 5 bases and J lost 0; bases outside the gene matches: 16. The CDR3 loop spans 19 amino acids.

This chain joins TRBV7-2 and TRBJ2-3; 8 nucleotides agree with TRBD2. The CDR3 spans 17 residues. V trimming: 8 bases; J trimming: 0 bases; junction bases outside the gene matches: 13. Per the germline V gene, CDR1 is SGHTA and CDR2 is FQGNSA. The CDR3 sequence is CASSGVAGISSTDTQYF. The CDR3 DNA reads TGTGCCAGCTCGGGCGTAGCGGGGATCTCTAGCACAGATACGCAGTATTTT.

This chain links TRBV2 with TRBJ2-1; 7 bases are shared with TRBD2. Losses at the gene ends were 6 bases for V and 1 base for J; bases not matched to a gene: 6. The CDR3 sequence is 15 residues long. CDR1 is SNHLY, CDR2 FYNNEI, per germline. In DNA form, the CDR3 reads TGTGCCAGCAGATTAGCGGGCCTATCCTACAATGAGCAGTTCTTC. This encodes CASRLAGLSYNEQFF.

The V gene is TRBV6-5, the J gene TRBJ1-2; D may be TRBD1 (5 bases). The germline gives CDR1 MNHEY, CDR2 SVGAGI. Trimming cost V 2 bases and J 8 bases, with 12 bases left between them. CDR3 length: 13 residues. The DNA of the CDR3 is TGTGCCAGCAGTTACGGGCCAGGGTACGGCTACACCTTC. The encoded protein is CASSYGPGYGYTF.